One and the same sample provided the 30 T cell receptor beta chains below, sequenced in a study of glioma-infiltrating T cells. TCR alpha and beta CDR3 regions were amplified from RNA using iRepertoire nested multiplex PCR. TCRdb analysed the multiplex PCR reads with MiXCR anew, one entry per CDR3 protein. The sample holds more than 350,000 distinct CDR3 sequences, about two fifths seen once. Sequenced sample: glioma tissue, nonneoplastic brain tissue, or PBMCs (not recorded which). These TCRs come from a human donor with low-grade glioma or glioblastoma, undergoing nonglioma brain surgery, or in good health (not recorded which).

The chain has TRBV10-2 and TRBJ1-4; 7 nucleotides align to TRBD1. The germline gives CDR1 WSHSY, CDR2 SAAADI. Trimming at V came to 1 base and at J to 2 bases, leaving 7 bases not matched to a gene. This CDR3 has 17 residues. CDR3 nucleotide sequence: TGCGCCAGCAGTGAGTGGACAGGTTTCAATACTAATGAAAAACTGTTTTTT. Translating it yields CASSEWTGFNTNEKLFF.

The sample holds one count of this clonotype. The V and J genes are TRBV5-1 and TRBJ2-3; 11 bases line up with TRBD2. The CDR3 runs 12 residues. J lost 15 bases, V lost 4 bases, and 7 bases had no gene match. Germline CDR1 SGHRS, CDR2 YFSETQ. CDR3 nucleotide sequence: TGCGCCAGCAGCCTCACTAGCGGGAGATGCTATTTT. Protein: CASSLTSGRCYF.

A note on this clonotype: A much more abundant neighbour one base away suggests this may be a read error. The chain couples TRBV6-5 to TRBJ2-3, with D possibly matching TRBD1 (5 bases). Germline V gene sequence: CDR1 MNHEY, CDR2 SVGAGI. This CDR3 comprises 13 residues. The CDR3 protein is CASSVDTADAQYF. In DNA form, the CDR3 reads TGTGCCAGCAGTGTGGACACAGCAGATGCGCAGTATTTT.

This clonotype was observed a single time. Written as DNA, the CDR3 is TGTGCCAGCAGAACCGAACTACTGACTAGCGGAACCACAGATACGCAGTATTTT. This encodes CASRTELLTSGTTDTQYF. The V call is TRBV2, the J call TRBJ2-3, with 9 bases identical to TRBD2. V gave up 6 bases and J gave up 2 bases; unmatched junction bases: 15. The CDR3 is made up of 18 amino acids. CDR1 and CDR2 (germline): SNHLY, FYNNEI.

The CDR3 sequence is CASSPQFGTAGLQYF. The CDR3 DNA reads TGTGCCAGCAGCCCTCAATTCGGGACAGCGGGACTGCAGTACTTC. The chain has TRBV6-5 and TRBJ2-7; D may correspond to TRBD1 or TRBD2 (7 bases each). The CDR3 length is 15 residues. Per the germline V gene, CDR1 is MNHEY and CDR2 is SVGAGI. The V end was cut by 6 bases, the J end by 9 bases, with 24 bases between.

In this sample, this clonotype turned up once. An end of the junction does not agree with germline; a read error may underlie this. This sequence joins TRBV6-2 or TRBV6-3 and TRBJ2-2, with 9 nucleotides matching TRBD2. The CDR3 covers 17 residues. In germline, CDR1 is MNHEY, CDR2 SVGEGT. CDR3 in amino acids: CARSYSSGLASTGELFF. CDR3 DNA sequence: TGTGCCAGAAGTTACTCTTCGGGACTAGCTTCCACCGGGGAGCTGTTTTTT.

A note on this clonotype: This may be a read error, as it is one base from a much larger clone. The chain recombines TRBV28 with TRBJ2-1; possible D gene TRBD2, 6 bases. The germline V gene has CDR1 MDHEN and CDR2 SYDVKM. This CDR3 comprises 17 residues. The CDR3 coding sequence is TGTGCCAGCAGTTCAGGTGGTAGCGGCAATTATCCCAATAAGCAGTTCTTC. It yields the protein CASSSGGSGNYPNKQFF.

As to this clonotype: A clone one base away is much larger, so this may be a read error. The chain uses TRBV20-1 and TRBJ2-1; D is undetermined. CDR1 DFQATT and CDR2 SNEGSKA come from the germline V gene (reference sequence). V dropped 2 bases and J dropped 10 bases, with 6 bases sitting between them. The CDR3 is 10 amino acids. The CDR3 region has the DNA TGCAGTGCTAGATCCTACGAGCAGTTCTTC. Residues: CSARSYEQFF.

The V call is TRBV6-5, the J call TRBJ2-5; D assignment may be TRBD1 or TRBD2 (5 bases each). Trimming shortened V by 0 bases and J by 5 bases, and 10 bases separated the two germline ends. The germline gives CDR1 MNHEY, CDR2 SVGAGI. There are 14 residues in the CDR3. CDR3 region: CASSYSGWGETQYF. The CDR3 bases are TGTGCCAGCAGTTACTCGGGGTGGGGGGAGACCCAGTACTTC.

About this clonotype: Since a much larger clone is just one base distant, this may be a read error. The chain carries TRBV6-5 and TRBJ2-1; D is unresolved. CDR3 size: 15 residues. CDR1 and CDR2 (germline): MNHEY, SVGAGI. The CDR3 is CASSYLGASYNGQFF. For the CDR3, the DNA is TGTGCCAGCAGTTATCTTGGCGCTTCCTACAATGGGCAGTTCTTC.

The J gene is TRBJ1-5, the V gene TRBV12-3 or TRBV12-4; 7 nucleotides align to TRBD1. V was pared by 6 bases and J by 1 base, with 9 bases of the junction left unmatched. This CDR3 is 16 amino acids long. This CDR3 is CASRGQFGLSNQPQHF. CDR3 coding DNA: TGTGCCAGCAGGGGACAGTTCGGCCTGAGCAATCAGCCCCAGCATTTT.

A word on this clonotype: One junction end does not reproduce the germline sequence, and a read error may be involved. The V call is TRBV5-1, the J call TRBJ2-2; weak D call: TRBD1 (6 bases). CDR1 and CDR2 (germline): SGHRS, YFSETQ. The CDR3 is 16 residues long. The CDR3, as DNA: TGCGCCAGCAGCTTGGGGCAGGGGCCGGGCACCGTGGAGCTGTTTTTT. Translating it yields CASSLGQGPGTVELFF. The full variable domain, rest sourced from reference TRBV5-1 and TRBJ2-2, is KAGVTQTPRYLIKTRGQQVTLSCSPISGHRSVSWYQQTPGQGLQFLFEYFSETQRNKGNFPGRFSGRQFSNSRSEMNVSTLELGDSALYLCASSLGQGPGTVELFFGEGSRLTVL.

The rearrangement uses TRBV20-1 and TRBJ2-7; D is uncertain. Germline V gene lookup returns CDR1 DFQATT and CDR2 SNEGSKA (reference sequence). Trimming stripped 7 bases from V and 0 bases from J, with 13 bases between. The CDR3 loop spans 13 amino acids. The CDR3 region has the DNA TGCAGTGTTCTCGGCAGGCACTCCTACGAGCAGTACTTC. The encoded protein is CSVLGRHSYEQYF.

The J gene is TRBJ2-1, the V gene TRBV4-2, with a weak D call TRBD2 (5 bases). Trimming removed 1 base from V and 9 bases from J, with 19 bases in between. CDR1 LGHNA and CDR2 YNFKEQ come from the germline V gene. This CDR3 contains 16 residues. CDR3: CASSQGAVDSRGEQFF. The CDR3 bases are TGTGCCAGCAGCCAAGGGGCTGTGGACTCCCGGGGTGAGCAGTTCTTC.

The count of this clonotype is one. A clone one base away is much larger, so this may be a read error. This rearrangement joins TRBV28 to TRBJ2-7; the match to TRBD2 covers 12 bases. CDR1 and CDR2 (germline): MDHEN, SYDVKM. The CDR3 loop spans 14 amino acids. Written as DNA, the CDR3 is TGTGCCAGCACCGGACTAGCGGGAATATACGTGCAGTACTTC. This encodes CASTGLAGIYVQYF.

The chain is built from TRBV20-1 and TRBJ1-5, with unresolved D. Germline assignment: CDR1 DFQATT and CDR2 SNEGSKA (reference sequence). The CDR3 sequence is 14 residues long. Trimming pared 0 bases from V and 2 bases from J, leaving 8 bases between. The CDR3 here is CSARDRDGNQPQHF. Written as DNA, the CDR3 is TGCAGTGCTAGAGATCGAGACGGCAATCAGCCCCAGCATTTT.

In this sample, this clonotype turned up a few times. This chain connects TRBV28 to TRBJ2-3, with 7 nucleotides matching TRBD1. The trim removed 6 bases at V and 3 bases at J, leaving 6 bases unmatched. The CDR3 sequence is 14 residues long. The germline gives CDR1 MDHEN, CDR2 SYDVKM. The chain's CDR3 is CASRHRGRTDTQYF. As DNA, the CDR3 is TGTGCCAGCAGGCACAGGGGAAGGACAGATACGCAGTATTTT.

This clonotype was counted a few times. V is TRBV19 and J is TRBJ2-2; D is possibly TRBD2 (6 bases). This CDR3 region has 15 residues. Germline CDR1 is LNHDA and CDR2 is SQIVND (reference sequence). Trimming took 1 base from V and 4 from J, leaving 10 bases between them. Here the CDR3 DNA reads TGTGCCAGTAGTATAGGAGGGAGGCTCACCGGGGAGCTGTTTTTT. Its protein product is CASSIGGRLTGELFF.

This clonotype has only a few counts. The V gene is TRBV4-1, the J gene TRBJ1-1; D unclear. Trimming removed 0 bases at V and 0 bases at J, with 8 bases between. Germline CDR1 MGHRA, CDR2 YSYEKL. This CDR3 is built from 15 residues. The CDR3 DNA reads TGCGCCAGCAGCCAAGATGCCGGGGTGAACACTGAAGCTTTCTTT. It encodes CASSQDAGVNTEAFF.

This clonotype was seen a handful of times. The chain is built from TRBV20-1 and TRBJ1-5; the D gene is possibly TRBD1 (6 bases). V was clipped by 0 bases and J by 0 bases, with 21 bases between them. Germline lookup yields CDR1 DFQATT and CDR2 SNEGSKA (reference sequence). There are 19 residues in the CDR3. Here the CDR3 reads CSARDINLEGGYSNQPQHF. In nucleotides, the CDR3 is TGCAGTGCTAGAGATATCAACCTAGAAGGGGGTTATAGCAATCAGCCCCAGCATTTT.

The rearrangement uses TRBV5-6 and TRBJ1-1; D is uncertain. Germline V lookup: CDR1 SGHDT, CDR2 YYEEEE. There are 14 residues in the CDR3. Trimming took off 0 bases at V and 4 bases at J, with 10 bases between the two ends. The CDR3, as DNA: TGTGCCAGCAGCTTGGACAAAGGAGGCACTGAAGCTTTCTTT. The encoded protein is CASSLDKGGTEAFF.

This chain connects TRBV28 to TRBJ2-3; 7 bases agree with TRBD2. CDR3 length equals 16 residues. The germline V gene has CDR1 MDHEN and CDR2 SYDVKM. Trimming at V came to 1 base and at J to 2 bases, leaving 6 bases not matched to a gene. Here the CDR3 reads CASSLLPGGNTDTQYF. CDR3 DNA: TGTGCCAGCAGTTTATTACCGGGAGGCAACACAGATACGCAGTATTTT.

As concerns this clonotype: A read error is possible here, since a much larger clone lies one base away. This chain links TRBV15 with TRBJ2-7; TRBD2 matches 10 bases. From germline, CDR1 is LNHNV and CDR2 YYDKDF (reference sequence). Trimming at V came to 4 bases and at J to 0 bases, leaving 3 bases not matched to a gene. This CDR3 contains 15 residues. DNA of the CDR3: TGTGCCACCAGCAAAGCTAGCGGGAGCTCCTACGAGCAGTACTTC. The encoded protein is CATSKASGSSYEQYF.

This clonotype was picked up many times. The chain employs TRBV6-4 and TRBJ2-3, with 10 bases aligning to TRBD2. Per germline, CDR1 MRHNA and CDR2 SNTAGT. Trimming at V came to 2 bases and at J to 4 bases, leaving 0 bases not matched to a gene. This CDR3 region has 14 residues. CDR3 sequence reads: CASSDLAGADTQYF. The DNA of the CDR3 is TGTGCCAGCAGTGACCTAGCGGGAGCAGATACGCAGTATTTT.

The genes are TRBV6-2 or TRBV6-3 and TRBJ1-5; D gene unclear. The V and J ends lost 6 bases and 7 bases respectively, with 22 bases between them. The CDR3 is 16 amino acids. Germline V CDR1 and CDR2: MNHEY, SVGEGT. The CDR3 loop is CASRGDLLREGQPQHF. Written as DNA, the CDR3 is TGTGCCAGCAGAGGTGACCTACTCCGGGAAGGGCAGCCCCAGCATTTT.

This chain joins TRBV7-2 and TRBJ2-4, with 12 bases identical to TRBD2. In germline, CDR1 is SGHTA, CDR2 FQGNSA. The CDR3 runs to 16 residues. V trimming: 3 bases; J trimming: 1 base; junction bases outside the gene matches: 1. Here the CDR3 reads CASSFGLAGAKNIQYF. The CDR3, as DNA: TGTGCCAGCAGCTTCGGACTAGCGGGGGCCAAAAACATTCAGTACTTC.

This clonotype has a handful of counts. This chain uses TRBV18 with TRBJ1-6; D remains unclear. The CDR3 totals 13 residues. The germline CDR1 and CDR2 sequences are KGHSH and LQKENI. The V end lost 3 bases, the J end lost 6 bases, and 6 bases lay between the germline ends. CDR3 bases: TGTGCCAGCTCACCCTCATCTAATTCACCCCTCCACTTT. It encodes CASSPSSNSPLHF.

The sample holds many counts of this clonotype. CDR3 amino acids: CASSQDSLRSSPLHF. The CDR3 DNA reads TGTGCCAGCAGCCAAGATTCACTTCGCTCTTCACCCCTCCACTTT. The chain employs TRBV4-2 and TRBJ1-6; no firm D call. V gave up 0 bases and J gave up 9 bases, with 12 bases separating them. The V gene's germline CDR1 is LGHNA and CDR2 YNFKEQ. The CDR3 length is 15 residues.

The gene calls are TRBV5-4 and TRBJ2-4; D gene uncertain. The CDR3 covers 14 residues. Trimming took 1 base from V and 0 from J, leaving 5 bases between them. Germline CDR1 SGHNT, CDR2 YYREEE (reference sequence). The CDR3 here is CASSLRVAKNIQYF. For the CDR3, the DNA is TGTGCCAGCAGCTTGAGAGTAGCCAAAAACATTCAGTACTTC. Using reference TRBV5-4 and TRBJ2-4 for the parts outside the CDR3, the full variable domain is ETGVTQSPTHLIKTRGQQVTLRCSSQSGHNTVSWYQQALGQGPQFIFQYYREEENGRGNFPPRFSGLQFPNYSSELNVNALELDDSALYLCASSLRVAKNIQYFGAGTRLSVL.

The chain carries TRBV28 and TRBJ1-5; the D is unclear. Per germline, CDR1 MDHEN and CDR2 SYDVKM. The CDR3 has 17 amino acids. Trimming took 0 bases from V and 3 from J, leaving 15 bases between them. The CDR3 is CASSLWPERALNQPQHF. CDR3 bases: TGTGCCAGCAGTTTATGGCCGGAACGGGCCCTCAATCAGCCCCAGCATTTT.